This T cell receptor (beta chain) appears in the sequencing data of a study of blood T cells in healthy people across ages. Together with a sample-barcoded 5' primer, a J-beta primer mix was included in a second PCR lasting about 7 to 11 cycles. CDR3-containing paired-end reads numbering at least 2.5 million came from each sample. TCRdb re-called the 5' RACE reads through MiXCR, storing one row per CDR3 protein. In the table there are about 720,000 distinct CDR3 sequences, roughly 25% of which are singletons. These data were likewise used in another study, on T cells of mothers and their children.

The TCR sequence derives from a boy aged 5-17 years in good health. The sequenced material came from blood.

The CDR3 here is CATSTRRGGNEQFF. In DNA, the CDR3 is TGTGCCACCAGCACCCGGAGGGGGGGCAATGAGCAGTTCTTC. The gene calls are TRBV15 and TRBJ2-5, with TRBD2 as a possible D gene (7 bases). With the DNA end fitting TRBJ2-1 better, the J assignment may be wrong. The germline V gene has CDR1 LNHNV and CDR2 YYDKDF (reference sequence). The CDR3 spans 14 residues.